The subject of this entry is one T cell receptor beta chain. Antigen specificity is unknown. These data are taken from a study of PD-1 blockade in classical Hodgkin lymphoma. Study-wide context: Patients were dosed intravenously with nivolumab at 3 mg/kg every 2 weeks.

The patients all showed relapse after autologous stem cell transplantation, while their brentuximab vedotin exposure varied. Patients reached a best response of complete response, partial response or progressive disease. The CDR3 sequence is 14 residues long. Germline loops: CDR1 GTSNPN, CDR2 SVGIG (reference sequence). V dropped 2 bases and J dropped 5; count of bases not matched to a gene: 7. Study-wide findings and caveats: Complete responders had baseline diversity similar to newly diagnosed patients. CD4+ TCR diversity climbed significantly by C4D1, unlike CD8+ TCR diversity.

Sequenced by immunoSEQ multiplex PCR; TCRdb stores in-frame clones only, minus some. The data show roughly 41,000 clones, 76% seen once. V usage is TRBV30 and J usage is TRBJ2-5; 8 bases agree with TRBD2. Sequenced here: peripheral blood mononuclear cells (PBMCs), sampled at baseline. The receptor comes from a human donor with classical Hodgkin lymphoma. The CDR3 is CAWSRMGGRETQYF. CDR3 in DNA: TGTGCCTGGAGTAGAATGGGCGGGAGGGAGACCCAGTACTTC. Using reference TRBV30 and TRBJ2-5 for the parts outside the CDR3, the full variable domain is SQTIHQWPATLVQPVGSPLSLECTVEGTSNPNLYWYRQAAGRGLQLLFYSVGIGQISSEVPQNLSASRPQDRQFILSSKKLLLSDSGFYLCAWSRMGGRETQYFGPGTRLLVL.